This TCR beta chain came from a study of shared clonotypes between healthy human individuals. The length of the CDR3 is 16 residues. Donors were healthy HIV-negative adults without recent acute infections or vaccinations. Every subset's genomic DNA went evenly onto several immunoSEQ plates. Sequenced by immunoSEQ multiplex PCR; TCRdb stores in-frame clones only, minus some. This table has about 2.5 million clones, around 93% appearing once. This clonotype was obtained from a man younger than 30 in good health. Some clones in this sample may be carry-over from other donors' samples. The chain has TRBV1 and TRBJ2-3; the D call of TRBD2 is as the table states it, not checked on the DNA. TRBV1 has pseudogene status. The sequenced sample consisted of naive CD4+ T cells from PBMCs. Subset noted: CD45RA+ positively selected. Here the CDR3 DNA reads TGCACCAGCAGCCCTCCCCTAGCGGGGCGCACAGATACGCAGTATTTT. The encoded protein is CTSSPPLAGRTDTQYF.